Following are 10 T cell receptor beta chains from one sample sequenced in a study of T cells in women clearing cervical HPV infection. Sequenced by immunoSEQ multiplex PCR; TCRdb stores in-frame clones only, minus some. Recorded for this sample: roughly 49,000 clones. Sequencing was carried out using blood buffy coat. Every receptor here comes from a woman between 18 and 70 years old with a cervical HPV16 infection that either progressed to CIN3+ or cleared (not recorded which).

To note about this clone: The read stops 3 residues short of the end of the CDR3; the missing end is completed from the germline J gene. The chain carries TRBV7-2 and TRBJ1-6; 8 bases are shared with TRBD1. V shed 2 bases and J 7 bases; nucleotides not matched to a gene: 4. Per the germline V gene, CDR1 is SGHTA and CDR2 is FQGNSA. The CDR3 spans 15 residues. Here the CDR3 reads CASSLSGQVNSPLHF. The CDR3 DNA, read in part, is TGTGCCAGCAGCTTATCGGGACAGGTGAATTCACCC.

To note about this clone: The read stops 3 residues short of the end of the CDR3; the missing end is completed from the germline J gene. The V and J genes are TRBV19 and TRBJ1-5; 7 nucleotides align to TRBD1. The V segment lost 7 bases and the J segment 6 bases; nucleotides outside the gene matches: 6. The germline CDR1 and CDR2 sequences are LNHDA and SQIVND (reference sequence). This CDR3 is built from 13 residues. CDR3: CASNRGGIQPQHF. Incomplete CDR3 DNA: TGTGCCAGTAACAGGGGAGGTATTCAGCCC.

The part of the CDR3 DNA that was read is TGTGCCAGCAGCTTCGCGTCTAGCGGATACAATGAC. Translated: CASSFASSGYND. The entire CDR3 protein reads CASSFASSGYNDYTF. The chain links TRBV11-1 to TRBJ1-2; D is ambiguous. With the read ending 3 residues before the CDR3 end, the germline J gene is used to fill in that end. The germline V gene encodes CDR1 SGHAT and CDR2 FQDESV (reference sequence). This CDR3 contains 15 residues.

Notes on this clone: The read gets to within 3 residues of the CDR3 end, and the germline J gene fills in the rest. The chain combines TRBV11-2 with TRBJ2-2, with no clear D. This CDR3 has 13 residues. The germline CDR1 and CDR2 sequences are SGHAT and FQNNGV. V was pared by 5 bases and J by 5 bases, with 9 bases between. The covered CDR3 bases are TGTGCCAGCAGCACAGACACTACCGGGGAG. This sequence encodes CASSTDTTGE. The entire CDR3 reads CASSTDTTGELFF.

Notes on this clone: Read coverage stops 3 residues before the CDR3 terminus; the germline J gene supplies the remainder. The chain employs TRBV18 and TRBJ2-1; D possibly corresponds to TRBD2 (6 bases). The CDR3 loop spans 15 amino acids. Germline V gene sequence: CDR1 KGHSH, CDR2 LQKENI. Trimming cost V 4 bases and J 3 bases, with 13 bases left between them. The CDR3 DNA, read in part, is TGTGCCAGCTCACGGAGCGGGCAGGGCTACAATGAG. As protein: CASSRSGQGYNE. The entire CDR3 is CASSRSGQGYNEQFF.

Concerning this clone itself: The sequenced fragment ends 3 residues before the CDR3 boundary, so the rest is inferred from the germline J gene. This chain joins TRBV10-3 and TRBJ2-5, with 7 bases that match TRBD2. Per the germline V gene, CDR1 is ENHRY and CDR2 is SYGVKD. V gave up 10 bases and J gave up 5 bases; unmatched junction bases: 13. The CDR3 runs 14 residues. The CDR3: CATTDGTKEETQYF. CDR3 DNA (partial): TGTGCCACCACGGACGGGACTAAGGAGGAGACC.

In the case of this clone: The CDR3 goes on 3 residues after the read ends, and that part is filled in from the germline J gene. J is TRBJ2-7 and V is TRBV6-2 or TRBV6-3; 8 bases are shared with TRBD2. CDR1 is MNHEY, CDR2 SVGEGT, per germline. The CDR3 is made up of 16 amino acids. V gave up 2 bases and J gave up 1 base; unmatched junction bases: 7. The chain's CDR3 is CASSYGGGTTSYEQYF. CDR3 DNA (partial): TGTGCCAGCAGTTACGGCGGGGGGACGACATCCTACGAG.

About this clone: The read stops 3 residues short of the end of the CDR3; the missing end is completed from the germline J gene. This rearrangement joins TRBV20-1 to TRBJ2-1, with TRBD2 matching over 10 bases. CDR1 and CDR2 from the germline V gene are DFQATT and SNEGSKA (reference sequence). V shed 2 bases, J shed 4 bases, and the junction held 2 bases outside the gene matches. The CDR3 length is 14 residues. CDR3 DNA, as far as it was read: TGCAGTGCTAGACCTAGCGGGGGTTACAATGAG. It codes for CSARPSGGYNE. The complete CDR3 sequence is CSARPSGGYNEQFF.

The sequenced CDR3 bases are TGTGCCAGCAGTCTCGATCCGGTGGGGGGTCTCACAGATACG. Residues: CASSLDPVGGLTDT. The full CDR3 reads CASSLDPVGGLTDTQYF. V gene TRBV28 combines with J gene TRBJ2-3, with D possibly matching TRBD2 (6 bases). The CDR3 end is not reached by the read, which stops 3 residues before it; the germline J gene fills it in. The CDR3 length is 17 residues. CDR1 and CDR2 (germline): MDHEN, SYDVKM. V dropped 5 bases and J dropped 2 bases, with 20 bases sitting between them.

On this clone itself: The DNA ends 3 residues before the CDR3 does, and the rest of the CDR3 is filled in from the germline J gene. V and J are TRBV30 and TRBJ1-1; D call uncertain. The CDR3 is 12 residues long. CDR1 is GTSNPN and CDR2 is SVGIG in the germline V gene (reference sequence). CDR3 residues: CAWSVSGSLAFF. The part of the CDR3 DNA that was read is TGTGCCTGGAGTGTATCAGGATCCCTT. The complete variable domain, with remaining parts taken from reference TRBV30 and TRBJ1-1, reads SQTIHQWPATLVQPVGSPLSLECTVEGTSNPNLYWYRQAAGRGLQLLFYSVGIGQISSEVPQNLSASRPQDRQFILSSKKLLLSDSGFYLCAWSVSGSLAFFGQGTRLTVV.